This entry is about one T cell receptor beta chain. The sample belongs to a study of blood T cell repertoires in COVID-19. Study-wide context: T cells, B-cell-depleted T cells, or PBMCs provided the cDNA or gDNA that served as material.

The V segment lost 3 bases and the J segment 0 bases; nucleotides outside the gene matches: 7. The CDR3 sequence is 17 residues long. CDR1 is SGHNT, CDR2 YENEEA, per germline. In the authors' workflow: Quantification of nucleated cells was approximated via reference gene primer amplification. Measured with immunoSEQ multiplex PCR; TCRdb has only the in-frame clones, and not every one. D and trimming were read from the DNA, whereas the V and J calls and clone size are those reported in that table. The table lists around 250,000 clones, about four fifths of them singletons. The chain links TRBV11-3 to TRBJ2-1; 8 nucleotides match TRBD1. Sequenced input: peripheral blood. The origin of this receptor is a woman aged 40-49 years who had recovered from COVID-19. In nucleotides, the CDR3 is TGTGCCAGCAGCTTTTCACACGGACAGGGCTCCTACAATGAGCAGTTCTTC. Translation gives CASSFSHGQGSYNEQFF.